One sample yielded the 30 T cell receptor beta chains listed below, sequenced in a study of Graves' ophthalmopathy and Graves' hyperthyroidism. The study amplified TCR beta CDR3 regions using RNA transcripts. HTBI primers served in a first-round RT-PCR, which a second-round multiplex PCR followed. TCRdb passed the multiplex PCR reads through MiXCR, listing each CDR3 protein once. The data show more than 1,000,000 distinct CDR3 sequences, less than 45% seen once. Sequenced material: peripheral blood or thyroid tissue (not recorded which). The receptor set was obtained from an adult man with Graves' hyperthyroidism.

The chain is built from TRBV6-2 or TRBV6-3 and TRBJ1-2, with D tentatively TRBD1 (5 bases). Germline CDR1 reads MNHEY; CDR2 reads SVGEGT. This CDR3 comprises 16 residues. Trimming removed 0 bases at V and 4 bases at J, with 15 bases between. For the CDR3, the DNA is TGTGCCAGCAGTTACTCGCCAGGGCGAAGATCCTATGGCTACACCTTC. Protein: CASSYSPGRRSYGYTF.

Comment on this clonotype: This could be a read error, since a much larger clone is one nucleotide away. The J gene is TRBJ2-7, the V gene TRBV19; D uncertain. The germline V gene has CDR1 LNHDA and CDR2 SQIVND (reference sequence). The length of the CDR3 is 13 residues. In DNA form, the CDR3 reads TGTGCCGGTAGTATACAGCATTCCTACGAGCAGTACTTC. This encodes CAGSIQHSYEQYF. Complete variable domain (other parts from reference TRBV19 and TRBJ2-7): DGGITQSPKYLFRKEGQNVTLSCEQNLNHDAMYWYRQDPGQGLRLIYYSQIVNDFQKGDIAEGYSVSREKKESFPLTVTSAQKNPTAFYLCAGSIQHSYEQYFGPGTRLTVT.

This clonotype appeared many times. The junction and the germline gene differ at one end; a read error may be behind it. The CDR3 bases are TGTGCCAGCAGCTTAGGAGCGCGCACTGAAGCTTTCTTT. Its translation: CASSLGARTEAFF. The chain has TRBV5-1 and TRBJ1-1; no definite D call. CDR1 is SGHRS, CDR2 YFSETQ, per germline. The CDR3 is made up of 13 amino acids.

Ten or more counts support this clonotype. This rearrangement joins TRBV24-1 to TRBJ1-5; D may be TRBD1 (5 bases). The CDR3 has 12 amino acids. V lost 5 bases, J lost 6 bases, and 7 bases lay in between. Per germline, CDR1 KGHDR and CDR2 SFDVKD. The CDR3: CATSVQGQPQHF. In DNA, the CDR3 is TGTGCCACCAGTGTGCAGGGTCAGCCCCAGCATTTT.

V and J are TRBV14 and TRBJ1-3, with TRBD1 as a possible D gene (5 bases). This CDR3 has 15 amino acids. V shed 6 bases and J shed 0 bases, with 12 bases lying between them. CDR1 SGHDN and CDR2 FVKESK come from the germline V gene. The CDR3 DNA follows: TGTGCCAGCAGACGACAGACTGACTCTGGAAACACCATATATTTT. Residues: CASRRQTDSGNTIYF.

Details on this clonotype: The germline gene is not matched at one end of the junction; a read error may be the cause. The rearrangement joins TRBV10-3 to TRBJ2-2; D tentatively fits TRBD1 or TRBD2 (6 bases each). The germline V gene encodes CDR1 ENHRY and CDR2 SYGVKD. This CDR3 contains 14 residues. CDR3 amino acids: CASSEWGAGGELFF. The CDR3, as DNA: TGTGCCAGCAGTGAATGGGGGGCAGGCGGGGAGCTGTTTTTT.

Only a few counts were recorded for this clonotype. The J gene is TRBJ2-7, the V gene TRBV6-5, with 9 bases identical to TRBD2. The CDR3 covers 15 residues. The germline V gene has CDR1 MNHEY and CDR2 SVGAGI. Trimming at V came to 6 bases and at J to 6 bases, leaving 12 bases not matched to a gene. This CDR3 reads CASRPPSSGISEQYF. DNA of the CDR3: TGTGCCAGCAGGCCCCCTTCTAGCGGGATAAGCGAGCAGTACTTC.

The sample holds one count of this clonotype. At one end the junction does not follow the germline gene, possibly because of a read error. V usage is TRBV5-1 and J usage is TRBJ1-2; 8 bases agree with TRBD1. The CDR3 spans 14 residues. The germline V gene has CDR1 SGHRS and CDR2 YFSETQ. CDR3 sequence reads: CASSLPGQAHGYTF. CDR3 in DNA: TGTGCCAGCAGCTTGCCGGGACAGGCTCATGGCTACACCTTC. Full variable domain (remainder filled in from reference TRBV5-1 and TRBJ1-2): KAGVTQTPRYLIKTRGQQVTLSCSPISGHRSVSWYQQTPGQGLQFLFEYFSETQRNKGNFPGRFSGRQFSNSRSEMNVSTLELGDSALYLCASSLPGQAHGYTFGSGTRLTVV.

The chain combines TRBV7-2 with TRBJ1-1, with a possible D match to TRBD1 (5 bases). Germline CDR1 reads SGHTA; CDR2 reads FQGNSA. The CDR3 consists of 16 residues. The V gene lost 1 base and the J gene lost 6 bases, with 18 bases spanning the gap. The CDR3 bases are TGTGCCAGCAGCTTAGGAGGTTGGCAGGGCCTTTCTGAAGCTTTCTTT. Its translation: CASSLGGWQGLSEAFF.

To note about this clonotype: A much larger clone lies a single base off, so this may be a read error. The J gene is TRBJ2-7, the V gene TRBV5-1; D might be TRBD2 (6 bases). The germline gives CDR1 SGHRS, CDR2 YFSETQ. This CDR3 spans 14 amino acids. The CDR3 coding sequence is TGCGCCAGCAGCTTGCTTGGAGGGCTCTACGAGCAGTCCTTC. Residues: CASSLLGGLYEQSF.

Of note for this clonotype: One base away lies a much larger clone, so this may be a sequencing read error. The CDR3 DNA is TGTGCCAGCGAGGCGAGCAATCAGCCCCAGCATTTT. Protein: CASEASNQPQHF. The chain combines TRBV6-6 with TRBJ1-5; D is undetermined. This CDR3 contains 12 residues. The V gene lost 8 bases and the J gene lost 1 base, with 6 bases spanning the gap. Looked up from germline, CDR1 is MNHNY and CDR2 is SVGAGI (reference sequence).

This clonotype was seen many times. CDR3 residues: CASSPGQYTGELFF. In DNA, the CDR3 is TGTGCCAGCAGCCCTGGACAGTACACCGGGGAGCTGTTTTTT. The chain joins TRBV12-3 or TRBV12-4 to TRBJ2-2, with D tentatively TRBD1 (6 bases). The ends were cut back, 6 bases at V and 3 bases at J, with 11 bases in the middle. This CDR3 spans 14 amino acids.

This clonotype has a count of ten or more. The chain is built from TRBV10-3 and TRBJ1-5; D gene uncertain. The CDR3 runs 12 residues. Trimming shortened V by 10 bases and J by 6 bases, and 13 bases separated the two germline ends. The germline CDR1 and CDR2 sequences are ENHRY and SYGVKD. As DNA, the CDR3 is TGTGCCACCATGGACGCCGGTCAGCCCCAGCATTTT. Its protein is CATMDAGQPQHF.

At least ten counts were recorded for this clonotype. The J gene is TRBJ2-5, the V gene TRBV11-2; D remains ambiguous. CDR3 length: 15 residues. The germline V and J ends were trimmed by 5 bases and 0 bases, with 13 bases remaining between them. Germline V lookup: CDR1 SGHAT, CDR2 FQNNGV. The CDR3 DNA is TGTGCCAGCAGCCGGTCGCCTACCGACCAAGAGACCCAGTACTTC. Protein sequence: CASSRSPTDQETQYF.

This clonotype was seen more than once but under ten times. DNA of the CDR3: TGCAGTGCTAGATCCGTCCTTCCAGCGGGGGGCTCCTACGAGCAGTACTTC. This gives the protein CSARSVLPAGGSYEQYF. This chain uses TRBV20-1 with TRBJ2-7; 9 bases are a match to TRBD2. Germline V gives CDR1 DFQATT, CDR2 SNEGSKA (reference sequence). V lost 2 bases to trimming and J lost 0 bases; unmatched junction nucleotides: 11. There are 17 residues in the CDR3.

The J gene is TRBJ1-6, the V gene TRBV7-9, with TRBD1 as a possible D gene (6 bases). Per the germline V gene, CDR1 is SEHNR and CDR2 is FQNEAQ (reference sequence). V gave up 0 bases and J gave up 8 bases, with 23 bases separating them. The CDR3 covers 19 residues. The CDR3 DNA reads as TGTGCCAGCAGCTTAGCGCAGCGGGGGGGCAGTACTCGATATTCACCCCTCCACTTT. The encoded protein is CASSLAQRGGSTRYSPLHF.

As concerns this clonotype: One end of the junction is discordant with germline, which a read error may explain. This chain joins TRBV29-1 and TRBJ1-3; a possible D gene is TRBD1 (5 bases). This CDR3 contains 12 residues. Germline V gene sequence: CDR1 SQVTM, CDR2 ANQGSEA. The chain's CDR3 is CGVETVGNTIYF. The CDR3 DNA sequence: TGCGGCGTTGAGACAGTCGGAAACACCATATATTTT.

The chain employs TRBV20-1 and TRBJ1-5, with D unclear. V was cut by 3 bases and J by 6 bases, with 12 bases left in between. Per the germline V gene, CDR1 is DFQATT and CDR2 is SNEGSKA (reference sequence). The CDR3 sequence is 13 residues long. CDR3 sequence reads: CSARGFSGQPQHF. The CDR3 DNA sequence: TGCAGTGCTAGGGGGTTTTCAGGTCAGCCCCAGCATTTT.

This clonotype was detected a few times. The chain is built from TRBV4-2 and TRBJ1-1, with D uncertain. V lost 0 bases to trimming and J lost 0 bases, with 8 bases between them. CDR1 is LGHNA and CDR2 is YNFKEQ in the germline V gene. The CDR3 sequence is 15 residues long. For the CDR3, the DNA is TGTGCCAGCAGCCAAGACCACGGCTTGAACACTGAAGCTTTCTTT. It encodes CASSQDHGLNTEAFF.

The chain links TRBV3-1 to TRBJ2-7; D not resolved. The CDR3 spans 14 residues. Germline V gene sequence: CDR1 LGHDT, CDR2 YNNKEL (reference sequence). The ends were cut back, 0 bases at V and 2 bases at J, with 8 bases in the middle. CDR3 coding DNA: TGTGCCAGCAGCCAAGATTGGCGACCCTACGAGCAGTACTTC. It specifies CASSQDWRPYEQYF.

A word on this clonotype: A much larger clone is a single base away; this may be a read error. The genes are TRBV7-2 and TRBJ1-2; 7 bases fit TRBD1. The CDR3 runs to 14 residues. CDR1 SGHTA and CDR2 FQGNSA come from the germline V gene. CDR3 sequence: CASSLSQGDYGHTF. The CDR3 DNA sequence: TGTGCCAGCAGCTTATCGCAGGGGGACTATGGCCACACCTTC.

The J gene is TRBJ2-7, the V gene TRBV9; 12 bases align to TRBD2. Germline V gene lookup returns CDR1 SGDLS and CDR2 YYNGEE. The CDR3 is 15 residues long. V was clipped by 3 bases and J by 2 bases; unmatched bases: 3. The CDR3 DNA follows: TGTGCCAGCAGCGGAGGGACTAGCGGGCCCTACGAGCAGTACTTC. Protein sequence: CASSGGTSGPYEQYF.

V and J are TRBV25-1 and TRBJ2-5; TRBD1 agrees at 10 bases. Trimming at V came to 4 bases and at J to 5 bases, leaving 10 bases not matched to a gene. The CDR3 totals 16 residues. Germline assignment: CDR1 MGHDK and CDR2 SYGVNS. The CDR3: CASSGQGASPPETQYF. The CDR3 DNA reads TGTGCCAGCAGTGGACAGGGGGCCTCTCCCCCCGAGACCCAGTACTTC.

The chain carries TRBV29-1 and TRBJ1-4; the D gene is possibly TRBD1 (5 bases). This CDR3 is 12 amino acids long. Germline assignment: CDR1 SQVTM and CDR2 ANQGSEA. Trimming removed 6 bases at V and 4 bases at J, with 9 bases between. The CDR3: CSVGGGNEKLFF. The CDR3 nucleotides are TGCAGCGTCGGGGGGGGTAATGAAAAACTGTTTTTT.

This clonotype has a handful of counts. The CDR3 sequence is CASSLSSAGANVLTF. CDR3 in DNA: TGCGCCAGCAGCTTATCGAGTGCTGGGGCCAACGTCCTGACTTTC. The chain recombines TRBV5-1 with TRBJ2-6; D gene ambiguous. Germline V CDR1 and CDR2: SGHRS, YFSETQ. V dropped 2 bases and J dropped 2 bases, with 8 bases sitting between them. The CDR3 has 15 residues.

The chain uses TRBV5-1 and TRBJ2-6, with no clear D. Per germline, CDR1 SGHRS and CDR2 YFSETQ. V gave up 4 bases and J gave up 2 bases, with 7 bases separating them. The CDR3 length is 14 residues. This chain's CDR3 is CASSALTGANVLTF. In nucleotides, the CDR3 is TGCGCCAGCAGCGCACTAACTGGGGCCAACGTCCTGACTTTC.

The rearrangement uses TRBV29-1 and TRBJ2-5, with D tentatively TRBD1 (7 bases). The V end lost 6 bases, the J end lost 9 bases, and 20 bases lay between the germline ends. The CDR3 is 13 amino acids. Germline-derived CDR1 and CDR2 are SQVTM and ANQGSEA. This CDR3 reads CSVAGGPGQPQYF. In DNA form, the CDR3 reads TGCAGCGTGGCAGGGGGGCCGGGTCAGCCCCAGTACTTC.

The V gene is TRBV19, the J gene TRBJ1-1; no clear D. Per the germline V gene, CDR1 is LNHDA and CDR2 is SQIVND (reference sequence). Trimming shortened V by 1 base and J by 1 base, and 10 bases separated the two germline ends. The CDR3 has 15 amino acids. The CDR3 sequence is CASSIAWGRNTEAFF. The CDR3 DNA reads TGTGCCAGTAGTATAGCGTGGGGTCGGAACACTGAAGCTTTCTTT.

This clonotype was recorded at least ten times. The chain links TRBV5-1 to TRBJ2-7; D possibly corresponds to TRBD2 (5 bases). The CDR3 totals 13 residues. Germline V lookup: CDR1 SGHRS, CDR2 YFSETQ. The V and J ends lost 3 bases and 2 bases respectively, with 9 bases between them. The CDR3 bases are TGCGCCAGCAGCTCGGACTTCACCTACGAGCAGTACTTC. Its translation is CASSSDFTYEQYF.

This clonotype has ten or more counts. The CDR3 spells CASSTFRDRWETQYF. CDR3 bases: TGTGCCAGCAGCACCTTCCGGGACAGGTGGGAGACCCAGTACTTC. The chain couples TRBV11-2 to TRBJ2-5, with 8 bases that match TRBD1. CDR1 and CDR2 from the germline V gene are SGHAT and FQNNGV. Unmatched junction bases numbered 10, after V lost 5 bases and J lost 5 bases. The CDR3 consists of 15 residues.